Listed here is a single T cell receptor (beta chain). The sample belongs to a study of cytomegalovirus exposure and HLA in healthy donors. In germline, CDR1 is SNHLY, CDR2 FYNNEI. Trimming cost V 1 base and J 0 bases, with 7 bases left between them. The CDR3 runs 14 residues. The primer mix had 60 Vbeta and 13 Jbeta primers. Some clones are missing from TCRdb's copy, which holds only in-frame ones; the method was immunoSEQ multiplex PCR. The data show around 210,000 clones, about 88% seen once. The chain employs TRBV2 and TRBJ2-7, with D possibly being TRBD1 (5 bases). This clonotype was sampled from a girl aged 2-15 years in good health and CMV-seronegative. Sequenced input: PBMCs. DNA of the CDR3: TGTGCCAGCAGTGAAGGGGGCAGCTCCTACGAGCAGTACTTC. This translates into CASSEGGSSYEQYF.